This T cell receptor (beta chain) was documented in a study of T-cell memory formation after mild COVID-19 (dated by TCRdb to the early 2020s). About the investigation overall: TCR sequence clusters from the two donors were found to be largely donor specific. In a couple of donors, T-cell clones that expanded and contracted after mild COVID-19 were followed by sequencing TCRalpha and TCRbeta repertoires longitudinally. Two young, previously healthy adult volunteers, one female and one male, were included in the cohort.

Ficoll-Paque density gradient centrifugation was the method used to isolate PBMCs. The CDR1 and CDR2 encoded by the germline V gene (reference sequence) are LNHDA and SQIVND. Including the terminal cysteine and phenylalanine, the CDR3 comprises 14 residues. Kept here is only the CDR3 DNA, which spans 42 bases and is read in frame from base 1. V is shortened by 5 bases, J by 3 bases, and the region joining them spans 12 bases. This clonotype was counted a few times. Its cognate antigen has yet to be identified. One base away there is no much larger clone; base qualities are not given. The paper as a whole reports these results and caveats: Contracting CD4+ clones appeared mostly in the CM and EM memory subsets, whereas CD8+ clones were enriched in EMRA. The second-wave clones that peaked on day 37 were not confirmed to be SARS-CoV-2 specific. From day 15 to 85, contracting clones showed balanced CD4/CD8 phenotypes, whereas a second wave of clones that expanded from day 15 to 37 leaned towards CD4+. Only a couple of mild cases were covered by the study, and larger cohorts that include severe cases with pre-infection samples were considered necessary. Some responding clones were found in pre-infection memory, which suggests that pre-existing cross-reactive memory T cells took part in the SARS-CoV-2 response.

The sequencer listed for this sample is Illumina NovaSeq 6000. Using 5'RACE with constant-segment primers, TCRalpha and TCRbeta cDNA libraries were constructed, with sample barcodes and unique molecular identifiers added in the process. RNA was extracted from every sample with Trizol reagent. Libraries were amplified in two PCR steps, with a second sample barcode and Illumina TruSeq adapters added in the second step. Libraries were sequenced on an Illumina NovaSeq with 2 x 150 bp paired-end reads. The authors' pipeline ran thus. Demultiplexing of reads and collapsing into UMI-guided consensus sequences were performed with migec v1.2.7. Using mixcr v2.1.11, the UMI consensuses were aligned to TRA and TRB V and J templates and assembled into clonotypes. A clonotype was counted as expanded or contracted only if both edgeR and NoisET called the change significant, with noise models trained on biological replicates. edgeR calls used a false discovery rate-adjusted p below 0.01 and a log2 fold-change threshold of 1. As an exploratory analysis of dynamics, PCA with hierarchical clustering was applied to max-normalized trajectories of the 1000 most abundant clonotypes. Each responding clone was given a CD4 or CD8 phenotype based on the CD4+ and CD8+ repertoires, which had been sequenced separately. TCRdb reprocessing: public reads trimmed at Q25 with fastp, clones called with MiXCR, in-frame beta chains kept. Duplicate CDR3 protein sequences are folded into a single record with the most common DNA and genes. What appears here as the V and J calls and clone size reflects TCRdb's work, not the paper's. In this sample the table shows 100,000 to 120,000 distinct CDR3 sequences, roughly a sixth of which occur a single time. The ten largest clones capture roughly 5.5% of the sample.

The sequenced sample was PBMCs or a T cell subset sorted from them (not recorded which). The V gene is TRBV19 and the J gene is TRBJ2-3; no confident D gene assignment can be made. The sequence was collected from a man in his late teens or twenties who had mild COVID-19 (a few samples of this study predate the infection). The sample titles of this study are shuffled in the database, so cell type and time point are left out; the donor was told from shared clones. This receptor carries the CDR3 CASSPLEATDTQYF. The DNA reads as follows: TGTGCCAGTAGTCCCCTAGAGGCGACAGATACGCAGTATTTT.